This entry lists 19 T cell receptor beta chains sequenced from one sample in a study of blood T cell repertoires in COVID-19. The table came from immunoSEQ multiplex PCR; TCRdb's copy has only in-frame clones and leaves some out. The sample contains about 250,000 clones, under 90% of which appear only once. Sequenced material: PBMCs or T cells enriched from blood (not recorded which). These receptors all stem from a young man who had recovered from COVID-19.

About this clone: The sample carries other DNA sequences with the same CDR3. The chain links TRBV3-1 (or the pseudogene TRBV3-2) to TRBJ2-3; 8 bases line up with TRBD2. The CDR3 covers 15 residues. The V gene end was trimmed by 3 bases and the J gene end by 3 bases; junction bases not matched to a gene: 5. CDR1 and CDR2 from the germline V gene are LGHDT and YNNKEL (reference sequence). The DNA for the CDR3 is TGTGCCAGCAGCCAGGCGGGGGGTCGTACAGATACGCAGTATTTT. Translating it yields CASSQAGGRTDTQYF.

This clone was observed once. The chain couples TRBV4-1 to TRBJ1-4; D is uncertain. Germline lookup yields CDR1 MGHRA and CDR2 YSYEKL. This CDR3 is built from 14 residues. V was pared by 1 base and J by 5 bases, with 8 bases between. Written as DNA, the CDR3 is TGCGCCAGCAGCCAAGGGTGGGAGAATGAAAAACTGTTTTTT. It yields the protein CASSQGWENEKLFF.

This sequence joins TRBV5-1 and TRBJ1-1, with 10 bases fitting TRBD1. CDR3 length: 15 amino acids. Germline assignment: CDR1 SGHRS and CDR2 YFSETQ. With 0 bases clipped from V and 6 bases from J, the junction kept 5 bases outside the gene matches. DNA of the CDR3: TGCGCCAGCAGCTTGGCGGACAGGGGGGGAGCTGAAGCTTTCTTT. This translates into CASSLADRGGAEAFF.

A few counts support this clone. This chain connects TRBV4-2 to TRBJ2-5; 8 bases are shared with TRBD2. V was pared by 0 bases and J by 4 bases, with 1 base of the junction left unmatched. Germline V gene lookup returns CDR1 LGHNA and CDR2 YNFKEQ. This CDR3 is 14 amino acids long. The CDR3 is CASSQDLAGETQYF. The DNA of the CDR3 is TGTGCCAGCAGCCAAGATCTAGCGGGAGAGACCCAGTACTTC.

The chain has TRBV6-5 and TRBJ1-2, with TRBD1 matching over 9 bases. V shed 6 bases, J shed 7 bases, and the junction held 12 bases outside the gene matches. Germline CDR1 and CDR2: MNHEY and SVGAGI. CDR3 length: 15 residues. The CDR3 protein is CASSGLGQGNVGYTF. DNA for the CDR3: TGTGCCAGCAGCGGGCTGGGACAGGGAAACGTTGGCTACACCTTC.

In DNA, the CDR3 is TGTGCCAGCAGCCTCACAGGGGCTGAAGCTTTCTTT. Its translation: CASSLTGAEAFF. The rearrangement links TRBV13 to TRBJ1-1, with 7 nucleotides matching TRBD1. CDR1 PRHDT and CDR2 FYEKMQ come from the germline V gene (reference sequence). V shed 5 bases and J 6 bases; nucleotides not matched to a gene: 3. This CDR3 comprises 12 residues.

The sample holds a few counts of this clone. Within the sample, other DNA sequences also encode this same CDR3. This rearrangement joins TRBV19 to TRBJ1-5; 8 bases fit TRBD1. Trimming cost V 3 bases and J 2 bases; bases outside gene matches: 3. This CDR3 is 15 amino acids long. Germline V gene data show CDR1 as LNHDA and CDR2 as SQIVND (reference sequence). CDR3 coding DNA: TGTGCCAGTAGTATCGACAGGGGAGGCAATCAGCCCCAGCATTTT. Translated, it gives CASSIDRGGNQPQHF.

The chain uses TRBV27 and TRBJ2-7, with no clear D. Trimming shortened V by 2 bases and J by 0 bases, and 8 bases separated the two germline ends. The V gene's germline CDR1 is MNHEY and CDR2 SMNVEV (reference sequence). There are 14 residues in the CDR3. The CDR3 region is CASSLAYSSYEQYF. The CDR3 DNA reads TGTGCCAGCAGTTTAGCGTATAGCTCCTACGAGCAGTACTTC.

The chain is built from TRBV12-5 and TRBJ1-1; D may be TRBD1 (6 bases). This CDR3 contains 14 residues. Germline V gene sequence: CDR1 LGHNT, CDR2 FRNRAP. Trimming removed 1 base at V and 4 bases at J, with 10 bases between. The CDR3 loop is CASGLGQGSTEAFF. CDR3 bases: TGTGCTAGTGGTTTGGGGCAGGGGAGCACTGAAGCTTTCTTT.

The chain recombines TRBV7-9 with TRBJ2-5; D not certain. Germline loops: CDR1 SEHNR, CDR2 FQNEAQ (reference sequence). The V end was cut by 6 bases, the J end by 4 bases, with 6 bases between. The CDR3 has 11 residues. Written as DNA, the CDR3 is TGTGCCAGCAGAAGAGGAGAGACCCAGTACTTC. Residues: CASRRGETQYF.

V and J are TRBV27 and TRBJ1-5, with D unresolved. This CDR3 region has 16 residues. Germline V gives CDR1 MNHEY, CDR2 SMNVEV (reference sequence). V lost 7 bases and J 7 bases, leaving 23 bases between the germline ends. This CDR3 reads CASIVEQRGLRQPQHF. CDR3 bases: TGTGCCAGCATCGTAGAACAACGGGGATTAAGACAGCCCCAGCATTTT.

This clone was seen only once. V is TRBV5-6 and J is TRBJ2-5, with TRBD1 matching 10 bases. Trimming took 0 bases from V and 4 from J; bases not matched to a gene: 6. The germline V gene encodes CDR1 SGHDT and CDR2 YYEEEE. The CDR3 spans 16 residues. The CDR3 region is CASSLALGQGVETQYF. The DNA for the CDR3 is TGTGCCAGCAGCTTGGCCCTAGGACAGGGGGTAGAGACCCAGTACTTC.

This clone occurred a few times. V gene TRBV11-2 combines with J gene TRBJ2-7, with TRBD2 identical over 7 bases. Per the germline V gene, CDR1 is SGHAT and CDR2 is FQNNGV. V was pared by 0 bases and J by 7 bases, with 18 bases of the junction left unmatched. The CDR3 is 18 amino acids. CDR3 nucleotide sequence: TGTGCCAGCAGCTTAGACCCCCCCTTCTTCTCTGGAGCGGGGGAGCAGTACTTC. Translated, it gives CASSLDPPFFSGAGEQYF.

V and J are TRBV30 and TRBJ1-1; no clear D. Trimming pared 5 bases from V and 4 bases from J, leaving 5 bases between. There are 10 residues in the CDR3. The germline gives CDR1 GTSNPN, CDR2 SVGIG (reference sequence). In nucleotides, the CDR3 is TGTGCCTGGTCTTCCACTGAAGCTTTCTTT. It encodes CAWSSTEAFF.

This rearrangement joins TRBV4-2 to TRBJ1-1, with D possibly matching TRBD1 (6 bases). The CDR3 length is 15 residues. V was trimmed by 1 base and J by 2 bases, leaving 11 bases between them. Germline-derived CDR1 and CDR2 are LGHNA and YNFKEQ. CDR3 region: CASSQVQGYNTEAFF. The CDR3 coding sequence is TGTGCCAGCAGCCAAGTACAGGGATACAACACTGAAGCTTTCTTT.

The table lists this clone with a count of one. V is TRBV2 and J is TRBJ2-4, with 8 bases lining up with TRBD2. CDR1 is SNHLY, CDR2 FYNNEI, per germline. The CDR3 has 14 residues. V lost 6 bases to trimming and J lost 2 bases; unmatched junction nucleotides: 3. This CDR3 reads CASSLAGTKNIQYF. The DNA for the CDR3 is TGTGCCAGCAGCTTAGCGGGGACCAAAAACATTCAGTACTTC.

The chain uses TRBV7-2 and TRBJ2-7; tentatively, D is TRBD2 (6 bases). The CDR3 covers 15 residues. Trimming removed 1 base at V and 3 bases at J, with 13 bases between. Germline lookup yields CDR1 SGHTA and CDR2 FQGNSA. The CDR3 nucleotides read TGTGCCAGCAGCTTAGTGGCGGCGGGGATCTACGAGCAGTACTTC. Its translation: CASSLVAAGIYEQYF.

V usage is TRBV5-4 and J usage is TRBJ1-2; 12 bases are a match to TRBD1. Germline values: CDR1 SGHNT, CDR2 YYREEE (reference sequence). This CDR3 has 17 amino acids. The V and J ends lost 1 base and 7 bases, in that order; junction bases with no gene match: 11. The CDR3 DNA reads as TGTGCCAGCAGCTTGCCATGGGGGACAGGGGGCGTCGGTGGCTACACCTTC. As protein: CASSLPWGTGGVGGYTF.

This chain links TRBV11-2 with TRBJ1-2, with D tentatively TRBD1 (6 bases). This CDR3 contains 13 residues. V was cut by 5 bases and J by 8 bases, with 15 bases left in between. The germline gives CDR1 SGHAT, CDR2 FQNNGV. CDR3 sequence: CASSPAWGGGYTF. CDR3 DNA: TGTGCCAGCAGCCCCGCCTGGGGGGGCGGCTACACCTTC.